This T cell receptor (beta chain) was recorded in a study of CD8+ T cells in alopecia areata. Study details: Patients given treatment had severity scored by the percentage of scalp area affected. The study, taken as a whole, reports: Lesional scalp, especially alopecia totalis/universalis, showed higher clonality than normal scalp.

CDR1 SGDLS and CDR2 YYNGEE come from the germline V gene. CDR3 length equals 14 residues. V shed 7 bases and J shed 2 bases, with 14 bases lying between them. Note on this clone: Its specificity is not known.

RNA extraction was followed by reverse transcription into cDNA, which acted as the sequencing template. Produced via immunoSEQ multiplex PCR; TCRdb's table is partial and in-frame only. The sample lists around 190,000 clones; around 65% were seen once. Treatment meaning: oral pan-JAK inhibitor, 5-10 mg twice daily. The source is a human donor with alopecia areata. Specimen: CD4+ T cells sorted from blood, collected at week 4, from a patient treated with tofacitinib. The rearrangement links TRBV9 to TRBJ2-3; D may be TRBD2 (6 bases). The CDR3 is CASGWRGDTDTQYF. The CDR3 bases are TGTGCCAGCGGGTGGCGGGGAGACACAGATACGCAGTATTTT.